This T cell receptor (beta chain) was identified in a study of cytomegalovirus exposure and HLA in healthy donors. Study findings and constraints: The likely explanation for a cluster of highly shared sequence variants was sequencing artifact. It was approximately 150 TCR beta chains that were listed as cytomegalovirus-associated. Reports state that TCR beta sequences accurately predicted most subjects' HLA-A and HLA-B alleles. In a later analysis, CMV-associated beta chains were mostly HLA-associated, it appeared.

A multiplex PCR was run with 60 Vbeta primers and 13 Jbeta primers. Clones were sequenced by immunoSEQ multiplex PCR, and TCRdb holds only the in-frame ones, with some missing. The data show about 140,000 clones, 9.4% seen once. As for this clone: No antigen is known for it.

Sequenced material: PBMCs. This TCR came from a male donor in good health and CMV-seronegative.

The CDR3 DNA reads as TGTGCCAGCAGTCCCGGGAGCTCCTACAATGAGCAGTTCTTC. Its translation: CASSPGSSYNEQFF. The J gene is TRBJ2-1, the V gene TRBV7-2; tentatively, D is TRBD2 (6 bases). There are 14 residues in the CDR3. In germline, CDR1 is SGHTA, CDR2 FQGNSA. Trimming took off 6 bases at V and 0 bases at J, with 9 bases between the two ends.